This is a list of T cell receptor beta chains from one sample in a study of CD8 T cells in ankylosing spondylitis. TCRdb independently ran MiXCR on the 5' RACE reads; one entry per CDR3 protein. Seen here are 25,000 to 30,000 distinct CDR3 sequences, roughly 8.6% observed once, and the top ten hold 30%. The sequencing input was blood. These receptors were obtained from a male donor with ankylosing spondylitis or in good health (not recorded which). The CDR3 runs from the conserved cysteine through the conserved F or W. Each record gives: CDR3 protein, CDR3 DNA, clone size, J gene, V gene, D gene. The D gene is left open where the match is weak. Where a row states a size, it is once, few, many or the class of an expanded clone; other rows omit it.

CDR3 protein: CASTQTAKAFF; CDR3 DNA: TGTGCCAGCACCCAGACGGCGAAAGCTTTCTTT; clone size: NA; J gene: TRBJ1-1; V gene: TRBV4-2; D gene: NA
CDR3 protein: CASSLGPGLAGTTGELFF; CDR3 DNA: TGCGCCAGCAGCTTGGGTCCGGGACTAGCGGGAACCACCGGGGAGCTGTTTTTT; clone size: NA; J gene: TRBJ2-2; V gene: TRBV5-1; D gene: TRBD2
CDR3 protein: CASSLGRLITDTQYF; CDR3 DNA: TGTGCCAGCAGCTTAGGAAGACTTATCACAGATACGCAGTATTTT; clone size: many; J gene: TRBJ2-3; V gene: TRBV7-8; D gene: NA
CDR3 protein: CSVNTGLAAPQFF; CDR3 DNA: TGCAGCGTCAATACGGGACTAGCGGCCCCGCAGTTCTTC; clone size: NA; J gene: TRBJ2-1; V gene: TRBV29-1; D gene: TRBD2
CDR3 protein: CSASFPRLADNEQFF; CDR3 DNA: TGCAGTGCTAGCTTTCCGAGACTAGCGGACAATGAGCAGTTCTTC; clone size: few; J gene: TRBJ2-1; V gene: TRBV20-1; D gene: TRBD2
CDR3 protein: CASSFILTGGELFF; CDR3 DNA: TGTGCCAGCAGTTTTATCCTTACGGGCGGGGAGCTGTTTTTT; clone size: many; J gene: TRBJ2-2; V gene: TRBV12-3/TRBV12-4; D gene: NA
CDR3 protein: CASSGTSDQETQYF; CDR3 DNA: TGTGCCAGCAGCGGGACTAGCGATCAAGAGACCCAGTACTTC; clone size: many; J gene: TRBJ2-5; V gene: TRBV13; D gene: TRBD2
CDR3 protein: CSANTGGNQPQHF; CDR3 DNA: TGCAGTGCTAATACAGGGGGCAATCAGCCCCAGCATTTT; clone size: many; J gene: TRBJ1-5; V gene: TRBV20-1; D gene: TRBD1
CDR3 protein: CASSSPLSSYEQYF; CDR3 DNA: TGTGCCAGCAGTTCACCCTTAAGCTCCTACGAGCAGTACTTC; clone size: NA; J gene: TRBJ2-7; V gene: TRBV28; D gene: NA
CDR3 protein: CASSFLGGPRDTQYF; CDR3 DNA: TGCGCCAGCAGCTTCCTCGGGGGCCCCCGTGATACGCAGTATTTT; clone size: NA; J gene: TRBJ2-3; V gene: TRBV5-1; D gene: NA
CDR3 protein: CASSAGLAGYNEQFF; CDR3 DNA: TGTGCCAGCAGCGCGGGACTAGCGGGTTACAATGAGCAGTTCTTC; clone size: few; J gene: TRBJ2-1; V gene: TRBV5-6; D gene: TRBD2
CDR3 protein: CASSLNRNTEAFF; CDR3 DNA: TGTGCCAGCAGCCTCAACAGGAACACTGAAGCTTTCTTT; clone size: NA; J gene: TRBJ1-1; V gene: TRBV7-2; D gene: NA
CDR3 protein: CASSRRTGARVRTGELFF; CDR3 DNA: TGTGCCAGCAGTAGACGGACAGGGGCGCGGGTTAGAACCGGGGAGCTGTTTTTT; clone size: NA; J gene: TRBJ2-2; V gene: TRBV12-3/TRBV12-4; D gene: TRBD1
CDR3 protein: CASSLRGQQFF; CDR3 DNA: TGTGCCAGCAGCTTAAGGGGGCAGCAGTTCTTC; clone size: few; J gene: TRBJ2-1; V gene: TRBV5-6; D gene: TRBD1
CDR3 protein: CASRITSGPGETQYF; CDR3 DNA: TGTGCCAGCAGAATCACTAGCGGGCCGGGCGAGACCCAGTACTTC; clone size: many; J gene: TRBJ2-5; V gene: TRBV7-2; D gene: TRBD2
CDR3 protein: CASSQRTGDNSPLHF; CDR3 DNA: TGTGCCAGCAGTCAACGGACAGGGGATAATTCACCCCTCCACTTT; clone size: few; J gene: TRBJ1-6; V gene: TRBV6-5; D gene: TRBD1
CDR3 protein: CAWSVRDSNTEAFF; CDR3 DNA: TGTGCCTGGAGTGTAAGGGACTCGAACACTGAAGCTTTCTTT; clone size: few; J gene: TRBJ1-1; V gene: TRBV30; D gene: NA
CDR3 protein: CAISVTGTDTQYF; CDR3 DNA: TGTGCCATCAGTGTAACAGGGACAGATACGCAGTATTTT; clone size: NA; J gene: TRBJ2-3; V gene: TRBV10-3; D gene: NA
CDR3 protein: CSSTGTGGTGELFF; CDR3 DNA: TGCAGCTCCACCGGGACAGGGGGGACCGGGGAGCTGTTTTTT; clone size: many; J gene: TRBJ2-2; V gene: TRBV29-1; D gene: TRBD1
CDR3 protein: CASSWRGEGAFF; CDR3 DNA: TGCGCCAGCAGCTGGAGGGGTGAGGGAGCTTTCTTT; clone size: few; J gene: TRBJ1-1; V gene: TRBV5-1; D gene: NA
CDR3 protein: CASSPQEGPHSPLHF; CDR3 DNA: TGTGCCAGCAGCCCCCAGGAGGGCCCACATTCACCCCTCCACTTT; clone size: few; J gene: TRBJ1-6; V gene: TRBV14; D gene: NA
CDR3 protein: CATSRTGPGNTIYF; CDR3 DNA: TGTGCCACCAGCCGGACAGGGCCTGGAAACACCATATATTTT; clone size: many; J gene: TRBJ1-3; V gene: TRBV15; D gene: TRBD1
CDR3 protein: CSVEGRHLEAFF; CDR3 DNA: TGCAGCGTTGAAGGTAGACACCTTGAAGCTTTCTTT; clone size: many; J gene: TRBJ1-1; V gene: TRBV29-1; D gene: NA
CDR3 protein: CASSSGQTNSEKLFF; CDR3 DNA: TGTGCCAGCAGCTCCGGGCAGACCAATAGTGAAAAACTGTTTTTT; clone size: many; J gene: TRBJ1-4; V gene: TRBV28; D gene: NA
CDR3 protein: CASSRGGFSYNEQFF; CDR3 DNA: TGTGCCAGCAGCAGGGGAGGCTTCTCTTACAATGAGCAGTTCTTC; clone size: NA; J gene: TRBJ2-1; V gene: TRBV12-3/TRBV12-4; D gene: NA
CDR3 protein: CASSTTSGRETQYF; CDR3 DNA: TGCGCCAGCAGTACCACTAGCGGGAGGGAGACCCAGTACTTC; clone size: few; J gene: TRBJ2-5; V gene: TRBV5-1; D gene: TRBD2
CDR3 protein: CASSQANSPNEKLFF; CDR3 DNA: TGCGCCAGCAGCCAAGCCAACTCTCCTAATGAAAAACTGTTTTTT; clone size: many; J gene: TRBJ1-4; V gene: TRBV4-3; D gene: NA
CDR3 protein: CASSYDRRSSNQPQHF; CDR3 DNA: TGTGCCAGCAGTTACGACCGAAGAAGTAGCAATCAGCCCCAGCATTTT; clone size: NA; J gene: TRBJ1-5; V gene: TRBV6-2/TRBV6-3; D gene: NA
CDR3 protein: CSCSGQEAFF; CDR3 DNA: TGCAGCTGCTCGGGACAGGAAGCTTTCTTT; clone size: many; J gene: TRBJ1-1; V gene: TRBV29-1; D gene: TRBD1
CDR3 protein: CSVSQTLNTEAFF; CDR3 DNA: TGCAGCGTCTCACAGACTTTGAACACTGAAGCTTTCTTT; clone size: many; J gene: TRBJ1-1; V gene: TRBV29-1; D gene: NA
CDR3 protein: CASSLSRGRYEQFF; CDR3 DNA: TGTGCCAGCAGCTTATCGCGGGGGAGGTATGAGCAGTTCTTC; clone size: many; J gene: TRBJ2-1; V gene: TRBV7-2; D gene: TRBD2
CDR3 protein: CSVETDRVYGYTF; CDR3 DNA: TGCAGCGTTGAGACGGACAGGGTTTATGGCTACACCTTC; clone size: many; J gene: TRBJ1-2; V gene: TRBV29-1; D gene: TRBD1
CDR3 protein: CASSLRGANTGELFF; CDR3 DNA: TGTGCCAGCAGTTTACGAGGGGCGAACACCGGGGAGCTGTTTTTT; clone size: NA; J gene: TRBJ2-2; V gene: TRBV12-3/TRBV12-4; D gene: NA